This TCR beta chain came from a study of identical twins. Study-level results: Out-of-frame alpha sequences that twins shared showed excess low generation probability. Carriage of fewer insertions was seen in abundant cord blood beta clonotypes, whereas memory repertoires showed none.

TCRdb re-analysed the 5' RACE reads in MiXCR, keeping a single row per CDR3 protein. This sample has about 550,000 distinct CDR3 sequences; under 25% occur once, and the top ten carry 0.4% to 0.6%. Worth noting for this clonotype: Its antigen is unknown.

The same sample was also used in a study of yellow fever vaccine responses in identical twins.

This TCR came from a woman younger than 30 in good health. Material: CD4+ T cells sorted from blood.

CDR3 protein: CASSYVASGITVYEQYF. The CDR3 region has the DNA TGTGCCAGCAGTTACGTGGCTAGCGGGATAACAGTCTACGAGCAGTACTTC. This rearrangement joins TRBV6-5 to TRBJ2-7, with 9 bases identical to TRBD2. V was clipped by 2 bases and J by 3 bases; unmatched bases: 11. This CDR3 contains 17 residues. Germline CDR1 MNHEY, CDR2 SVGAGI.